The clone carrying this T cell receptor beta chain was counted between two and nine times. CDR3 length: 13 amino acids. V dropped 1 base and J dropped 3; count of bases not matched to a gene: 3. CDR1 SQVTM and CDR2 ANQGSEA come from the germline V gene. PBMCs stemmed from around 9.3 ml fresh peripheral blood. TCR beta CDR3 regions were amplified from RNA. TCR CDR3 underwent first-round RT-PCR with the HTBI primer set. In TCRdb, the multiplex PCR reads were re-called with MiXCR into one record per CDR3 protein. The sample yields fewer than 850,000 distinct CDR3 sequences, approximately 15% seen once. The data were taken from a study of T cells in Graves' hyperthyroidism and ophthalmopathy. On the study more broadly: Peripheral blood was obtained at initial diagnosis, preceding any treatment.

The genes are TRBV29-1 and TRBJ2-7, with TRBD1 matching over 7 bases. This TCR was sampled from a man aged 50 to 60 with Graves' hyperthyroidism. The sample was blood. In DNA form, the CDR3 reads TGCAGCGTTGAAGGTGACAGGGTCTACGAGCAGTACTTC. Encoded protein: CSVEGDRVYEQYF.